The clone carrying this TCR beta chain was picked up a small number of times. Antigen: not known. At baseline, cycle 4 day 1, and cycle 7 day 1, blood was sampled. The sample is drawn from a study of OX40 agonist ivuxolimab in advanced cancers. Clones were sequenced by immunoSEQ multiplex PCR, and TCRdb holds only the in-frame ones, with some missing. The sample lists tens of thousands of clones; around 92% were seen once. Study-wide results and limits: Antigen specificity of clonally expanded peripheral T cells was not established.

The trim removed 3 bases at V and 2 bases at J, leaving 4 bases unmatched. Germline CDR1 and CDR2: SGHKS and YYEKEE (reference sequence). This CDR3 is 14 amino acids long. This TCR was recovered from an adult with an advanced solid tumor such as melanoma, head and neck, liver or kidney cancer. The rearrangement links TRBV5-5 to TRBJ1-2; 7 bases are shared with TRBD1. The sample was CD4+ or CD8+ T cells sorted from blood, taken in a trial of the OX40 agonist ivuxolimab. CDR3 DNA sequence: TGTGCCAGCAGCTGGACAGGACTCAACTATGGCTACACCTTC. Translating gives CASSWTGLNYGYTF.